The next 24 T cell receptor beta chains were all read from a single sample in a study of immune evolution from preneoplasia to lung adenocarcinoma (dated by TCRdb to the early 2020s). Library method: the immunoSEQ multiplex PCR assay. TCRdb limited this immuneACCESS table to in-frame rearrangements with V and J called. A share of clones is missing; checked studies link under half to unresolved V genes, and the rest is unexplained. This sample has around 25,000 clones in its table, and around 74% of those were observed once. 5% to 7% of the sample belongs to the ten largest clones. Sequencing was done on a sample of FFPE invasive lung adenocarcinoma tissue. Sample cell subset or site, as interpreted from the label and publication: frankly invasive lung adenocarcinoma (ADC). The receptors were sampled from a person between 55 and 69 years old with invasive lung adenocarcinoma. Some clones in this sample may be carry-over from other donors' samples.

The gene calls are TRBV5-1 and TRBJ2-1; D not resolved. Germline V gene lookup returns CDR1 SGHRS and CDR2 YFSETQ. The CDR3 totals 14 residues. The V end was cut by 1 base, the J end by 5 bases, with 10 bases between. The CDR3 is CASSLSISNNEQFF. The CDR3 region has the DNA TGCGCCAGCAGCTTGAGTATTTCGAACAATGAGCAGTTCTTC.

In its sample, this clone is medium-sized. The chain couples TRBV2 to TRBJ2-5; perhaps TRBD2 as D (5 bases). Trimming stripped 1 base from V and 7 bases from J, with 13 bases between. In germline, CDR1 is SNHLY, CDR2 FYNNEI. There are 14 residues in the CDR3. CDR3 residues: CASSEGRGGGTQYF. The CDR3 DNA reads as TGTGCCAGCAGTGAAGGTCGAGGCGGAGGGACCCAGTACTTC.

The chain uses TRBV6-5 and TRBJ2-3; no firm D call. CDR3 length equals 13 residues. The V end lost 7 bases, the J end lost 4 bases, and 12 bases lay between the germline ends. Germline assignment: CDR1 MNHEY and CDR2 SVGAGI. The CDR3 bases are TGTGCCAGCATCAAACCTGGGGCAGATACGCAGTATTTT. It codes for CASIKPGADTQYF.

The genes are TRBV5-6 and TRBJ2-6, with 8 bases aligning to TRBD1. Germline trimming cut 4 bases from V and 0 bases from J; bases unmatched to any gene: 6. This CDR3 contains 17 residues. Germline lookup yields CDR1 SGHDT and CDR2 YYEEEE. This CDR3 reads CASSRDRISSGANVLTF. In nucleotides, the CDR3 is TGTGCCAGCAGCAGGGACAGGATTAGCTCTGGGGCCAACGTCCTGACTTTC.

This sequence joins TRBV19 and TRBJ1-5, with 8 nucleotides matching TRBD1. Germline V lookup: CDR1 LNHDA, CDR2 SQIVND (reference sequence). Losses at the gene ends were 5 bases for V and 4 bases for J; bases not matched to a gene: 10. The CDR3 totals 16 residues. This chain's CDR3 is CASSGGTGARNQPQHF. The CDR3 DNA follows: TGTGCCAGTAGTGGGGGGACAGGTGCGAGGAATCAGCCCCAGCATTTT.

V gene TRBV5-1 combines with J gene TRBJ2-5; 7 nucleotides align to TRBD1. The V and J ends lost 0 bases and 4 bases, in that order; junction bases with no gene match: 6. Germline CDR1 reads SGHRS; CDR2 reads YFSETQ. The CDR3 contains 15 residues. The CDR3 nucleotides read TGCGCCAGCAGCTTGGTGTTAGGGGGCCCAGAGACCCAGTACTTC. Its protein is CASSLVLGGPETQYF.

This clone was observed a handful of times. The chain recombines TRBV28 with TRBJ1-5; D uncertain. Germline lookup yields CDR1 MDHEN and CDR2 SYDVKM. The CDR3 totals 12 residues. The ends were cut back, 6 bases at V and 4 bases at J, with 7 bases in the middle. The CDR3 coding sequence is TGTGCCAGCAGATCCACTAATCAGCCCCAGCATTTT. It yields the protein CASRSTNQPQHF.

This clone was seen only a few times. The V call is TRBV5-1, the J call TRBJ1-5; weak D call: TRBD1 (6 bases). This CDR3 has 14 amino acids. Germline assignment: CDR1 SGHRS and CDR2 YFSETQ. V lost 0 bases to trimming and J lost 7 bases, with 11 bases between them. The CDR3 DNA reads as TGCGCCAGCAGCTTGGATCAGGGGATGCAGCCCCAGCATTTT. Translated, it gives CASSLDQGMQPQHF.

A few counts support this clone. The rearrangement joins TRBV5-6 to TRBJ2-7; TRBD1 or TRBD2 may be the D gene (6 bases each). V lost 4 bases and J lost 3, with 11 bases in between. Germline V lookup: CDR1 SGHDT, CDR2 YYEEEE. The CDR3 sequence is 13 residues long. The CDR3 DNA is TGTGCCAGCAGCCACCGGGGGCACTACGAGCAGTACTTC. Its protein product is CASSHRGHYEQYF. The full variable domain, rest sourced from reference TRBV5-6 and TRBJ2-7, is DAGVTQSPTHLIKTRGQQVTLRCSPKSGHDTVSWYQQALGQGPQFIFQYYEEEERQRGNFPDRFSGHQFPNYSSELNVNALLLGDSALYLCASSHRGHYEQYFGPGTRLTVT.

The rearrangement joins TRBV28 to TRBJ2-1; D possibly uses TRBD1 or TRBD2 (6 bases each). CDR3 length: 17 residues. Trimming stripped 5 bases from V and 0 bases from J, with 17 bases between. Germline V gene lookup returns CDR1 MDHEN and CDR2 SYDVKM. The CDR3 sequence: CASSPSTKGGSYNEQFF. Written as DNA, the CDR3 is TGTGCCAGCAGTCCCTCTACAAAGGGGGGCTCCTACAATGAGCAGTTCTTC.

The V gene is TRBV2, the J gene TRBJ1-2, with D tentatively TRBD1 (6 bases). The CDR3 totals 15 residues. The germline gives CDR1 SNHLY, CDR2 FYNNEI. Trimming shortened V by 4 bases and J by 7 bases, and 19 bases separated the two germline ends. CDR3 coding DNA: TGTGCCAGCAGTGTTTGGTTCGGGACAATGGGTGGCTACACCTTC. Translation: CASSVWFGTMGGYTF. The complete variable domain, with remaining parts taken from reference TRBV2 and TRBJ1-2, reads EPEVTQTPSHQVTQMGQEVILRCVPISNHLYFYWYRQILGQKVEFLVSFYNNEISEKSEIFDDQFSVERPDGSNFTLKIRSTKLEDSAMYFCASSVWFGTMGGYTFGSGTRLTVV.

The chain uses TRBV15 and TRBJ2-1, with 7 positions matching TRBD2. J was trimmed by 5 bases and V by 1 base; bases with no gene match: 2. This CDR3 has 14 residues. Per the germline V gene, CDR1 is LNHNV and CDR2 is YYDKDF (reference sequence). The CDR3 loop reads CATSRAGGNNEQFF. The CDR3 nucleotides read TGTGCCACCAGCAGAGCGGGAGGCAACAATGAGCAGTTCTTC.

This clone was detected only a few times. The rearrangement joins TRBV19 to TRBJ1-4; 8 bases align to TRBD1. The junction had 4 bases not matched to a gene; V was cut back by 4 bases and J by 0 bases. The CDR3 is 16 amino acids. In germline, CDR1 is LNHDA, CDR2 SQIVND (reference sequence). The CDR3 nucleotides read TGTGCCAGTAGTAATCAGGGGGCCTCAACTAATGAAAAACTGTTTTTT. Residues: CASSNQGASTNEKLFF.

This chain connects TRBV28 to TRBJ1-5, with 12 bases that match TRBD1. Germline loops: CDR1 MDHEN, CDR2 SYDVKM. This CDR3 has 15 residues. V shed 7 bases and J 9 bases; nucleotides not matched to a gene: 10. The CDR3 nucleotides read TGTGCCAGCATTCGGCCGGGACAGGGGGCTGGGCCCCAGCATTTT. Amino acid sequence: CASIRPGQGAGPQHF.

Here the CDR3 reads CAWRLAGVGGTQYF. The CDR3 DNA reads TGTGCCTGGAGGCTAGCGGGAGTGGGGGGTACGCAGTATTTT. V usage is TRBV30 and J usage is TRBJ2-3, with 10 bases identical to TRBD2. This CDR3 has 14 residues. Germline loops: CDR1 GTSNPN, CDR2 SVGIG (reference sequence). Trimming cost V 3 bases and J 8 bases; bases outside gene matches: 8.

The chain is built from TRBV19 and TRBJ1-1, with 10 bases identical to TRBD1. The germline V gene has CDR1 LNHDA and CDR2 SQIVND (reference sequence). There are 14 residues in the CDR3. J lost 5 bases, V lost 4 bases, and 4 bases had no gene match. The CDR3 loop reads CASSRQGAGTEAFF. The CDR3 DNA sequence: TGTGCCAGTAGTAGACAGGGGGCGGGAACTGAAGCTTTCTTT. The complete variable domain, with remaining parts taken from reference TRBV19 and TRBJ1-1, reads DGGITQSPKYLFRKEGQNVTLSCEQNLNHDAMYWYRQDPGQGLRLIYYSQIVNDFQKGDIAEGYSVSREKKESFPLTVTSAQKNPTAFYLCASSRQGAGTEAFFGQGTRLTVV.

This chain uses TRBV11-1 with TRBJ2-2, with 10 bases fitting TRBD1. Germline V lookup: CDR1 SGHAT, CDR2 FQDESV (reference sequence). V was pared by 5 bases and J by 4 bases, with 4 bases of the junction left unmatched. This CDR3 is built from 15 residues. As DNA, the CDR3 is TGTGCCAGCAGCGAGACAGGGGGCATCACCGGGGAGCTGTTTTTT. Amino acids: CASSETGGITGELFF.

The CDR3 sequence is CASSPKGLGLTDTQYF. Written as DNA, the CDR3 is TGTGCCAGCTCACCCAAGGGTCTGGGACTCACAGATACGCAGTATTTT. The chain has TRBV18 and TRBJ2-3, with D perhaps matching TRBD2 (6 bases). V was clipped by 3 bases and J by 2 bases, with 15 bases between them. Germline CDR1 and CDR2: KGHSH and LQKENI. This CDR3 spans 16 amino acids.

The rearrangement links TRBV5-6 to TRBJ2-3; D possibly corresponds to TRBD2 (5 bases). Germline V gene sequence: CDR1 SGHDT, CDR2 YYEEEE. The CDR3 contains 18 residues. The germline V and J ends were trimmed by 4 bases and 4 bases, with 25 bases remaining between them. CDR3 amino acids: CASSPQYRAAERADTQYF. The CDR3, as DNA: TGTGCCAGCAGCCCCCAGTACCGAGCGGCCGAGAGGGCAGATACGCAGTATTTT.

The chain employs TRBV5-1 and TRBJ2-1, with TRBD2 matching over 13 bases. Germline-derived CDR1 and CDR2 are SGHRS and YFSETQ. This CDR3 has 15 amino acids. J was trimmed by 6 bases and V by 5 bases; bases with no gene match: 5. DNA for the CDR3: TGCGCCAGCAGTTCCGGACTAGCGGGAGTCAATGAGCAGTTCTTC. It codes for CASSSGLAGVNEQFF.

The chain has TRBV19 and TRBJ2-2; D tentatively fits TRBD1 or TRBD2 (5 bases each). Per germline, CDR1 LNHDA and CDR2 SQIVND (reference sequence). The germline V and J ends were trimmed by 3 bases and 6 bases, with 20 bases remaining between them. This CDR3 region has 17 residues. The CDR3 region is CASSIHGGTLGPGELFF. In DNA, the CDR3 is TGTGCCAGTAGTATTCATGGTGGGACCCTAGGCCCCGGGGAGCTGTTTTTT.

The chain recombines TRBV11-3 with TRBJ2-7; unclear D gene. The germline V gene has CDR1 SGHNT and CDR2 YENEEA. CDR3 size: 11 residues. V shed 1 base and J shed 6 bases, with 4 bases lying between them. The CDR3 region is CASSLALEQYF. The CDR3 DNA sequence: TGTGCCAGCAGCTTAGCTCTCGAGCAGTACTTC.

V gene TRBV7-2 combines with J gene TRBJ2-1; TRBD1 might be the D (6 bases). This CDR3 region has 16 residues. The ends were cut back, 5 bases at V and 0 bases at J, with 14 bases in the middle. Germline CDR1 is SGHTA and CDR2 is FQGNSA. The CDR3 DNA reads as TGTGCCAGCAGCCACCGGGACACGAGCTCCTACAATGAGCAGTTCTTC. It codes for CASSHRDTSSYNEQFF.

The V call is TRBV29-1, the J call TRBJ1-1; D remains unclear. Germline values: CDR1 SQVTM, CDR2 ANQGSEA. CDR3 size: 12 residues. V dropped 4 bases and J dropped 1 base, with 7 bases sitting between them. CDR3 sequence: CSVGGWNTEAFF. The CDR3 DNA follows: TGCAGCGTTGGAGGATGGAACACTGAAGCTTTCTTT.